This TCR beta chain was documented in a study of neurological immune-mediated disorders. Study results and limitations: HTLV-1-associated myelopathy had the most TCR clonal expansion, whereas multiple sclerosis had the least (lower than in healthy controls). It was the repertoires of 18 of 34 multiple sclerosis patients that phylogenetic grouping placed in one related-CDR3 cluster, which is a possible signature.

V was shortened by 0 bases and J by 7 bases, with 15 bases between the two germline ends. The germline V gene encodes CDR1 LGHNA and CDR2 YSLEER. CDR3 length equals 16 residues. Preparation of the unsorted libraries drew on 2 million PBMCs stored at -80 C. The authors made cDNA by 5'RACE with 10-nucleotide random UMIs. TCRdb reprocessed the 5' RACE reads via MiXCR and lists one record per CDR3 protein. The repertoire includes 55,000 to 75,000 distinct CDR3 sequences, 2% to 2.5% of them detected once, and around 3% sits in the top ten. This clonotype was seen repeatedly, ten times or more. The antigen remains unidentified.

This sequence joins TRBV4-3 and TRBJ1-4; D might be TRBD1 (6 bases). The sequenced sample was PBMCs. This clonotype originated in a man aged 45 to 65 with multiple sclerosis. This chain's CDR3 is CASSQERNRVREKLFF. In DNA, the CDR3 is TGCGCCAGCAGCCAAGAGCGGAACAGGGTCCGTGAAAAACTGTTTTTT.